This passage covers 3 T cell receptor beta chains from one sample sequenced in a study of T cells after yellow fever vaccination. TCRdb redid the calling of the 5' RACE reads with MiXCR, one entry per CDR3 protein. Among 280,000 or so distinct CDR3 sequences, 8.5% to 10% were seen once, and the ten largest hold about 3.7%. The sequencing used CD4+ T cells sorted from PBMCs, collected 5 days after the yellow fever booster vaccination. These receptors came from a man younger than 35 who received the YFV17D yellow fever vaccine.

This clonotype was counted at least ten times. The genes are TRBV11-2 and TRBJ2-1; 8 bases map to TRBD2. CDR1 and CDR2 (germline): SGHAT, FQNNGV. After removal of 6 bases from V and 2 bases from J, the junction contained 9 bases not matched to a gene. CDR3 size: 16 residues. The CDR3 DNA follows: TGTGCCAGCAGGACTACGGGGGGGGGACCCTACAATGAGCAGTTCTTC. It encodes CASRTTGGGPYNEQFF.

This clonotype has a count of ten or more. V and J are TRBV3-1 and TRBJ2-7, with D uncertain. The CDR3 extends over 11 amino acids. CDR1 and CDR2 (germline): LGHDT, YNNKEL (reference sequence). Trimming cost V 1 base and J 5 bases, with 3 bases left between them. The CDR3 DNA is TGTGCCAGCAGCCAAGTCAACGAGCAGTACTTC. Protein product: CASSQVNEQYF.

The table lists this clonotype with many counts. The chain joins TRBV23-1 to TRBJ2-2; 8 nucleotides align to TRBD1. TRBV23-1 is placed among ORFs of uncertain function. Trimming took 7 bases from V and 5 from J; bases not matched to a gene: 9. The CDR3 has 15 residues. The CDR3 protein is CASTCGQGGTGELFF. As DNA, the CDR3 is TGCGCCAGCACTTGTGGACAGGGTGGAACCGGGGAGCTGTTTTTT.